Sequencing of this T cell receptor beta chain was carried out in a study of T cells after yellow fever vaccination. Findings and caveats of the study: Boosting was followed by the reappearance of most primary-vaccination clones (around 95% CD4, around 86% CD8). CD4 and CD8 compartments shared a small share of clonotypes, likely from convergent recombination.

Note on this clonotype: Its antigen is unknown.

TCR cDNA, made by 5'RACE template switching, carried an added universal primer site and UMIs. TCRdb analysed the 5' RACE reads with MiXCR anew, one entry per CDR3 protein. The sample lists around 600,000 distinct CDR3 sequences, 9% to 15% seen once, with around 14% in the top ten. The sample in question was PBMCs, obtained on the day of the yellow fever booster vaccination. This TCR was sampled from a young man who received the YFV17D yellow fever vaccine.

CDR3 nucleotides: TGCAGCGGGCTGCGGACAGGGGCTTCCGGCGAGCAGTACTTC. This gives the protein CSGLRTGASGEQYF. The genes are TRBV29-1 and TRBJ2-7; 9 bases agree with TRBD1. Trimming removed 7 bases from V and 6 bases from J; junction bases left unmatched: 13. Per germline, CDR1 SQVTM and CDR2 ANQGSEA. The CDR3 contains 14 residues.